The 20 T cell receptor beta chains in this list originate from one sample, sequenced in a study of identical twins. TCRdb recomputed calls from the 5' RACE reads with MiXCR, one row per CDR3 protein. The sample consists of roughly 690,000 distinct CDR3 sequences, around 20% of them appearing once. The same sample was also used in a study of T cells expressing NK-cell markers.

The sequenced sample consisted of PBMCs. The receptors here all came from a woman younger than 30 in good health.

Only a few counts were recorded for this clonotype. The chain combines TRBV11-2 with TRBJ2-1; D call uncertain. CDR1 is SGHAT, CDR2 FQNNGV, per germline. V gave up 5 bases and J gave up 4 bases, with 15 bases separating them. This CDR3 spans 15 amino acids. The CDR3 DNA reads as TGTGCCAGCAGCCGAGGCGGACCGCCGTACAATGAGCAGTTCTTC. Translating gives CASSRGGPPYNEQFF.

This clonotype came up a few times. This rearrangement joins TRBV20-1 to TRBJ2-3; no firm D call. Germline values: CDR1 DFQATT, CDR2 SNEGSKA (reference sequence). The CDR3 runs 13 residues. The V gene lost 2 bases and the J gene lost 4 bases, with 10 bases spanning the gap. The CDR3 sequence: CSARRSAADTQYF. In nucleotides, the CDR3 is TGCAGTGCTAGAAGGAGCGCCGCAGATACGCAGTATTTT.

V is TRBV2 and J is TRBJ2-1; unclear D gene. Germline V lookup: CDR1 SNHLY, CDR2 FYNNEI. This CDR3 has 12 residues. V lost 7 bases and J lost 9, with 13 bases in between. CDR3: CASIVEVGEQFF. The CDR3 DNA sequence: TGTGCCAGCATCGTCGAGGTGGGTGAGCAGTTCTTC.

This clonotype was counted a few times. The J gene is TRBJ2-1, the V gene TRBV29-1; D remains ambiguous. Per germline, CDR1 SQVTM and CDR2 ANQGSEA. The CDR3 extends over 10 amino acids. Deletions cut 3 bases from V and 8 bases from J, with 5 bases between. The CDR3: CSVDGYEQFF. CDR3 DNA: TGCAGCGTTGATGGGTATGAGCAGTTCTTC.

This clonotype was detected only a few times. The CDR3 DNA reads TGTGCCAGCAGCCAAGCTGGCTCAGGGGGAGAGACCCAGTACTTC. Protein product: CASSQAGSGGETQYF. V gene TRBV4-2 combines with J gene TRBJ2-5, with 7 bases that match TRBD1. Looked up from germline, CDR1 is LGHNA and CDR2 is YNFKEQ. The CDR3 covers 15 residues. V gave up 1 base and J gave up 4 bases; unmatched junction bases: 6.

CDR3 residues: CATSGGTNEQFF. In DNA, the CDR3 is TGTGCCACTAGCGGGGGGACGAATGAGCAGTTCTTC. J is TRBJ2-1 and V is TRBV10-3, with TRBD2 matching 11 bases. V dropped 10 bases and J dropped 7; count of bases not matched to a gene: 3. Germline lookup yields CDR1 ENHRY and CDR2 SYGVKD. CDR3 length: 12 residues.

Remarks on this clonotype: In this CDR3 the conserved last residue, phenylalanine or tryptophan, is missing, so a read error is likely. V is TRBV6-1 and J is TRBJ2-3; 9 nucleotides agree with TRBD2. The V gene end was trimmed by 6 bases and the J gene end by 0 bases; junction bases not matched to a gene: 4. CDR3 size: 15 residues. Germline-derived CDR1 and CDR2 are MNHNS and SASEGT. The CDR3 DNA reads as TGTGCCAGCAGAGAGCGGGAGGAAAGCACAGATACGCAGTATCTT. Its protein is CASREREESTDTQYL.

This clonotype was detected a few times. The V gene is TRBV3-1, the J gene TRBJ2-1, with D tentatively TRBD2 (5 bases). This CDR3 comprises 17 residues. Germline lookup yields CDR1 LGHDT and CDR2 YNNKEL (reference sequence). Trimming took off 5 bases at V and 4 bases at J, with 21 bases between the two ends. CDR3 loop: CASSVNSGSAPYNEQFF. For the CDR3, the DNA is TGTGCCAGCAGCGTTAACTCTGGTAGCGCCCCATACAATGAGCAGTTCTTC.

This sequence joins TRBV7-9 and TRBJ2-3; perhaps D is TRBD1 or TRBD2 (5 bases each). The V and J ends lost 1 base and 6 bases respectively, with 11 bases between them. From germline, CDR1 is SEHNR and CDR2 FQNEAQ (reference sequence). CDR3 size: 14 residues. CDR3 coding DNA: TGTGCCAGCAGCTTAGGAGGGGCAGGGGATACGCAGTATTTT. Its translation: CASSLGGAGDTQYF.

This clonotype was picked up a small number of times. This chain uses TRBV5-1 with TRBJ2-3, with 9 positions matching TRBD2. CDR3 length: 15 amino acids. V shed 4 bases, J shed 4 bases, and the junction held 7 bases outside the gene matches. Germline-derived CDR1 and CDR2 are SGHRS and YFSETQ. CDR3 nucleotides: TGCGCCAGCAGCGACCTTAGCGGGAGTCCAGATACGCAGTATTTT. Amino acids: CASSDLSGSPDTQYF.

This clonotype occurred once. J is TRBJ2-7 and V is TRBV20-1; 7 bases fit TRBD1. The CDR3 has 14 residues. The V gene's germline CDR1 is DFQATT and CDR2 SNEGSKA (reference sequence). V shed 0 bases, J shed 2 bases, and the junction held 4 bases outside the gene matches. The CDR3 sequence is CSARDPTGPYEQYF. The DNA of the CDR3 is TGCAGTGCTAGAGATCCGACAGGGCCCTACGAGCAGTACTTC.

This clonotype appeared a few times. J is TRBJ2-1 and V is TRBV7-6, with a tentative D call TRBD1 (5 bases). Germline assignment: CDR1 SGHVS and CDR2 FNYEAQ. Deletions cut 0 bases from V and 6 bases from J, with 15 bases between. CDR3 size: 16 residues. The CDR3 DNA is TGTGCCAGCAGCTTAGCGCATGGGGTTAGGGGCAATGAGCAGTTCTTC. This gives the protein CASSLAHGVRGNEQFF.

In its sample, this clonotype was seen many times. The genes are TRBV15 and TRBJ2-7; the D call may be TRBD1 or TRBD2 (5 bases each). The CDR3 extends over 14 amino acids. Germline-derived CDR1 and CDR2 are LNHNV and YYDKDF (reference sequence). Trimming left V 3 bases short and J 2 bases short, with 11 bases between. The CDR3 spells CATSSGREPYEQYF. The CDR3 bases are TGTGCCACCAGCAGCGGCAGGGAGCCCTACGAGCAGTACTTC.

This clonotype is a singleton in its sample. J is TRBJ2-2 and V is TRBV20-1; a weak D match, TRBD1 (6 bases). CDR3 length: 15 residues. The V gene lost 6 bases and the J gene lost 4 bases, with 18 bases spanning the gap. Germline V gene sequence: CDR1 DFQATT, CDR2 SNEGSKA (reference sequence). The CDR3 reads CSAPHSTGGTGELFF. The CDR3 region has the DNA TGCAGTGCCCCTCATTCGACAGGAGGCACCGGGGAGCTGTTTTTT.

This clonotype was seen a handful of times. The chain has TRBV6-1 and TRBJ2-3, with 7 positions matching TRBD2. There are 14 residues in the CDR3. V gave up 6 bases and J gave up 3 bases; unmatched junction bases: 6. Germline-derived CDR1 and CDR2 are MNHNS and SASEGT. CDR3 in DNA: TGTGCCAGCAGACTGGGGGGGGGGACAGATACGCAGTATTTT. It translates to CASRLGGGTDTQYF.

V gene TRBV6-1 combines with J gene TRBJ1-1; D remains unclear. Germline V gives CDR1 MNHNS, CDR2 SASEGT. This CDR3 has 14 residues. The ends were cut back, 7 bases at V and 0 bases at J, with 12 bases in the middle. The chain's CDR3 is CASIPSGMNTEAFF. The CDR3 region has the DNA TGTGCCAGCATCCCATCAGGAATGAACACTGAAGCTTTCTTT.

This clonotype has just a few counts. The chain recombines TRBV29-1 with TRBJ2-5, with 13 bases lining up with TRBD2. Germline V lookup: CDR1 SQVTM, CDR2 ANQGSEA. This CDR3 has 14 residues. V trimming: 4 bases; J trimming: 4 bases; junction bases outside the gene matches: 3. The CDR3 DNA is TGCAGCGTTGGGACTAGCGGGAGAAGAGAGACCCAGTACTTC. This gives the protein CSVGTSGRRETQYF.

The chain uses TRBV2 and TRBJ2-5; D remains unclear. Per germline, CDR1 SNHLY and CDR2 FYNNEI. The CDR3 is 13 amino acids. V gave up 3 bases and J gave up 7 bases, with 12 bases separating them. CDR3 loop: CASSDNKRVTQYF. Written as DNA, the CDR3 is TGTGCCAGCAGTGACAACAAAAGGGTGACCCAGTACTTC.

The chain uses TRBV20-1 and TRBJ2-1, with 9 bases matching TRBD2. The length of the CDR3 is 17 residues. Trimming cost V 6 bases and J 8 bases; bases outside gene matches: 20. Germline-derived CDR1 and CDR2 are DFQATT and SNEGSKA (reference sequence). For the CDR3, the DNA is TGCAGTGCCCCACCCGGAAAGCGGGGGGCCAGCGTCGATGAGCAGTTCTTC. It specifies CSAPPGKRGASVDEQFF.

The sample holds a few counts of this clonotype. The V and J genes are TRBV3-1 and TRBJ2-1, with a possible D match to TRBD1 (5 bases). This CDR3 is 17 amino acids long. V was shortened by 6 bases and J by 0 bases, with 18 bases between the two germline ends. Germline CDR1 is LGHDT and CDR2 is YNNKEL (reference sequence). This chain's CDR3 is CASSYNYLGPSYNEQFF. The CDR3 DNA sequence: TGTGCCAGCAGTTACAACTACCTGGGGCCCTCCTACAATGAGCAGTTCTTC.